The 21 T cell receptor beta chains given below trace back to one sample, sequenced in a study of cytomegalovirus exposure and HLA in healthy donors (dated by TCRdb to the late 2010s). Library preparation employed the immunoSEQ multiplex PCR assay. The multiplex PCR relied on a mix of 60 forward primers for TCR Vbeta segments and 13 reverse primers for TCR Jbeta segments. TCRdb retrieved this table from immuneACCESS and kept in-frame rearrangements only. Not all clones are present; in checked studies, unresolved V genes account for under half, and no reason is known for the remainder. The sample table contains roughly 250,000 clones; only one count was recorded for about 83% of them. The top ten clonotypes cover roughly 2% of the sample. The source material was PBMCs. All receptors derive from a woman in her thirties or forties in good health and CMV-seropositive.

This chain links TRBV19 with TRBJ2-7; D may be TRBD1 (7 bases). The CDR3 is made up of 15 amino acids. From germline, CDR1 is LNHDA and CDR2 SQIVND (reference sequence). Deletions cut 6 bases from V and 0 bases from J, with 15 bases between. The CDR3 protein is CASRPQGGPSYEQYF. The CDR3 region has the DNA TGTGCCAGTAGGCCGCAGGGGGGTCCCTCCTACGAGCAGTACTTC.

This chain joins TRBV11-2 and TRBJ1-4; TRBD1 aligns across 8 bases. The length of the CDR3 is 15 residues. V shed 5 bases and J 2 bases; nucleotides not matched to a gene: 4. Germline V lookup: CDR1 SGHAT, CDR2 FQNNGV. The CDR3 sequence is CASSIRQGTNEKLFF. The DNA of the CDR3 is TGTGCCAGCAGCATCAGACAGGGGACTAATGAAAAACTGTTTTTT. The entire variable domain, with the rest obtained from reference TRBV11-2 and TRBJ1-4, is as follows: EAGVAQSPRYKIIEKRQSVAFWCNPISGHATLYWYQQILGQGPKLLIQFQNNGVVDDSQLPKDRFSAERLKGVDSTLKIQPAKLEDSAVYLCASSIRQGTNEKLFFGSGTQLSVL.

The CDR3 sequence: CAWSAVLRQWYNEQFF. CDR3 DNA sequence: TGTGCCTGGAGTGCGGTCCTCCGCCAATGGTACAATGAGCAGTTCTTC. The chain recombines TRBV30 with TRBJ2-1; no reliable D call. This CDR3 comprises 16 residues. The V and J ends lost 1 base and 4 bases respectively, with 17 bases between them. The germline gives CDR1 GTSNPN, CDR2 SVGIG (reference sequence).

The chain joins TRBV7-8 to TRBJ1-1; 9 bases align to TRBD1. Germline trimming cut 7 bases from V and 1 base from J; bases unmatched to any gene: 7. There are 15 residues in the CDR3. From germline, CDR1 is SGHVS and CDR2 FQNEAQ. CDR3 amino acids: CASTKDRGRNTEAFF. CDR3 in DNA: TGTGCCAGCACCAAGGACAGGGGTAGGAACACTGAAGCTTTCTTT.

The chain is built from TRBV28 and TRBJ1-2; a weak D match, TRBD1 (5 bases). Germline CDR1 and CDR2: MDHEN and SYDVKM. This CDR3 region has 14 residues. V was trimmed by 3 bases and J by 8 bases, leaving 16 bases between them. DNA of the CDR3: TGTGCCAGCAGTTTGAGTTCCAGGGCGGCCGGCTACACCTTC. Translating gives CASSLSSRAAGYTF.

This clone was counted a few times. The chain uses TRBV5-6 and TRBJ2-7, with D tentatively TRBD2 (6 bases). Trimming removed 6 bases from V and 7 bases from J, with 17 bases in between. This CDR3 contains 13 residues. Germline V gene data show CDR1 as SGHDT and CDR2 as YYEEEE. For the CDR3, the DNA is TGTGCCAGCATCCGAATGGGGGGAAGAGAGCAGTACTTC. Its translation: CASIRMGGREQYF.

This chain joins TRBV7-3 and TRBJ1-1; 8 nucleotides agree with TRBD1. CDR3 length: 14 residues. CDR1 is SGHTA and CDR2 is FQGTGA in the germline V gene. The J segment lost 4 bases and the V segment lost 4 bases, leaving 5 bases of the junction unmatched. CDR3 protein: CASSSRQGPTEAFF. As DNA, the CDR3 is TGTGCCAGCAGCTCTCGACAGGGGCCCACTGAAGCTTTCTTT. The full variable domain, with the rest looked up from reference TRBV7-3 and TRBJ1-1, is GAGVSQTPSNKVTEKGKYVELRCDPISGHTALYWYRQSLGQGPEFLIYFQGTGAADDSGLPNDRFFAVRPEGSVSTLKIQRTERGDSAVYLCASSSRQGPTEAFFGQGTRLTVV.

This rearrangement joins TRBV30 to TRBJ1-2; TRBD1 might be the D (5 bases). This CDR3 has 14 amino acids. Trimming shortened V by 0 bases and J by 5 bases, and 13 bases separated the two germline ends. Germline CDR1 is GTSNPN and CDR2 is SVGIG (reference sequence). The CDR3 region has the DNA TGTGCCTGGAGTGTACGGGGGAATGATTATGGCTACACCTTC. Translation: CAWSVRGNDYGYTF.

A single count supports this clone. The rearrangement links TRBV21-1 to TRBJ1-2; the table's D call, TRBD1, was not checked against the DNA. TRBV21-1 is given as a pseudogene. The CDR3 runs to 13 residues. The CDR3 loop is CASSWGRAYGYTF. The CDR3 DNA sequence: TGTGCCAGCAGCTGGGGCCGGGCCTATGGCTACACCTTC.

This clone came up once. The chain joins TRBV30 to TRBJ1-1, with D perhaps matching TRBD1 (6 bases). Germline values: CDR1 GTSNPN, CDR2 SVGIG (reference sequence). The CDR3 is 14 residues long. With 4 bases removed from V and 6 bases from J, the gap between germline ends came to 18 bases. CDR3 in DNA: TGTGCCTGGACCGACCTACCCGGGGGGCCTGAAGCTTTCTTT. Encoded protein: CAWTDLPGGPEAFF.

CDR3 sequence (DNA): TGTGCCATCAGTGAGGCGGAGGGAAACCCTGGGGCCAACGTCCTGACTTTC. It yields the protein CAISEAEGNPGANVLTF. V gene TRBV10-3 combines with J gene TRBJ2-6, with D possibly matching TRBD2 (6 bases). Looked up from germline, CDR1 is ENHRY and CDR2 is SYGVKD. This CDR3 comprises 17 residues. V dropped 2 bases and J dropped 2 bases, with 13 bases sitting between them.

The sample holds a few counts of this clone. CDR3 coding DNA: TGTGCCAGCAGCTTGAGGGAGTGGGAGACCCAGTACTTC. Translating gives CASSLREWETQYF. V gene TRBV7-9 combines with J gene TRBJ2-5, with D possibly being TRBD2 (5 bases). The CDR3 is 13 residues long. Between the trimmed V and J ends, which lost 3 bases and 5 bases, there was a span of 10 bases. Germline V gene data show CDR1 as SEHNR and CDR2 as FQNEAQ (reference sequence).

The chain recombines TRBV27 with TRBJ2-6, with D perhaps matching TRBD1 (5 bases). Trimming removed 6 bases at V and 0 bases at J, with 12 bases between. The germline V gene encodes CDR1 MNHEY and CDR2 SMNVEV (reference sequence). The CDR3 contains 16 residues. CDR3 coding DNA: TGTGCCAGCAGGCGACAGTTGTCCTCTGGGGCCAACGTCCTGACTTTC. This encodes CASRRQLSSGANVLTF.

The rearrangement uses TRBV6-1 and TRBJ1-3; 8 bases fit TRBD1. The V gene end was trimmed by 3 bases and the J gene end by 4 bases; junction bases not matched to a gene: 17. The germline V gene encodes CDR1 MNHNS and CDR2 SASEGT. The CDR3 is 19 residues long. CDR3 region: CASSDHLSFAGGVGNTIYF. The CDR3 coding sequence is TGTGCCAGCAGTGACCATTTATCGTTTGCAGGGGGCGTGGGAAACACCATATATTTT.

The chain is built from TRBV28 and TRBJ1-2; 8 bases fit TRBD1. Unmatched junction bases numbered 8, after V lost 8 bases and J lost 3 bases. Germline CDR1 reads MDHEN; CDR2 reads SYDVKM. This CDR3 is 14 amino acids long. The DNA for the CDR3 is TGTGCCAGCGAAACAGGGGGACAGTACTATGGCTACACCTTC. Encoded protein: CASETGGQYYGYTF.

The chain has TRBV11-2 and TRBJ1-6; TRBD1 is a possible D gene (5 bases). The CDR3 is made up of 14 amino acids. Germline-derived CDR1 and CDR2 are SGHAT and FQNNGV. V lost 6 bases and J lost 7, with 13 bases in between. This CDR3 is CASSSRQSNSPLHF. As DNA, the CDR3 is TGTGCCAGCAGTTCCCGACAGAGCAATTCACCCCTCCACTTT.

CDR3 DNA: TGTGCCAGCCTACAGGGGACTAGCGGGGGTCAAGAGACCCAGTACTTC. Its translation: CASLQGTSGGQETQYF. The rearrangement uses TRBV27 and TRBJ2-5, with 14 bases matching TRBD2. The CDR3 totals 16 residues. J was trimmed by 2 bases and V by 8 bases; bases with no gene match: 7. The germline gives CDR1 MNHEY, CDR2 SMNVEV (reference sequence).

The CDR3 sequence is CASSSGPGVNYGYTF. The CDR3 nucleotides read TGTGCCAGCAGTTCAGGGCCGGGGGTTAACTATGGCTACACCTTC. The chain has TRBV28 and TRBJ1-2; a possible D gene is TRBD1 (5 bases). Trimming left V 4 bases short and J 1 base short, with 13 bases between. The CDR3 has 15 amino acids. CDR1 is MDHEN and CDR2 is SYDVKM in the germline V gene.

The chain joins TRBV27 to TRBJ2-7; D is unresolved. Germline values: CDR1 MNHEY, CDR2 SMNVEV (reference sequence). The CDR3 loop spans 8 amino acids. The V end was cut by 6 bases, the J end by 13 bases, with 7 bases between. The CDR3, as DNA: TGTGCCAGCAGCTCGAGATACTTC. Amino acids: CASSSRYF.

CDR3 in DNA: TGTGCCAGCAGCACAACCGGGACTAGCGTCTTCTTC. Translation gives CASSTTGTSVFF. V gene TRBV11-2 combines with J gene TRBJ2-1; 10 bases map to TRBD2. Trimming removed 5 bases from V and 16 bases from J; junction bases left unmatched: 8. This CDR3 spans 12 amino acids. The germline CDR1 and CDR2 sequences are SGHAT and FQNNGV.

The V call is TRBV28, the J call TRBJ1-3; no reliable D call. Trimming pared 9 bases from V and 0 bases from J, leaving 15 bases between. Germline V gives CDR1 MDHEN, CDR2 SYDVKM. The CDR3 has 15 residues. The CDR3 DNA sequence: TGTGCCAGTCAGGCCGCAGAATTCTCTGGAAACACCATATATTTT. This sequence encodes CASQAAEFSGNTIYF.